The entry below gives a single TCR beta chain sequence along with its context. Its antigen remains unidentified. Here immunoSEQ multiplex PCR was the method, and the copy in TCRdb shows in-frame clones only, minus some. The sample has about 63,000 clones; roughly nine tenths are singletons. Germline CDR1 and CDR2: LNHDA and SQIVND (reference sequence). This CDR3 is 13 amino acids long. With V trimmed by 7 bases and J by 9 bases, 8 bases remained unmatched. This sample is part of a study of OX40 agonist ivuxolimab in advanced cancers. Study observations and caveats: Expanded peripheral T cell antigen specificity was not determined.

The source is an adult with an advanced solid tumor such as melanoma, head and neck, liver or kidney cancer. The sample here was CD4+ or CD8+ T cells sorted from blood, taken in a trial of the OX40 agonist ivuxolimab. V usage is TRBV19 and J usage is TRBJ2-7; 11 bases are shared with TRBD1. CDR3 in amino acids: CASTGQGDGGQYF. As DNA, the CDR3 is TGTGCCAGTACGGGACAGGGGGACGGCGGGCAGTACTTC.